These T cell receptor beta chains were read from a single sample in a study of OX40 agonist ivuxolimab in advanced cancers. Using immunoSEQ multiplex PCR, the repertoire was profiled, and TCRdb retains in-frame clones only, with some absent. This table holds 65,000 to 95,000 clones, roughly 94% found once. The sample in question was CD4+ or CD8+ T cells sorted from blood, obtained in a trial of the OX40 agonist ivuxolimab. The origin of the receptors is an adult with an advanced solid tumor such as melanoma, head and neck, liver or kidney cancer. Each CDR3 is given with its conserved first and last residue. D genes are given only for firm matches. Clone size appears in some rows only: once, few, many, or a class for an expanded clone.

CASSPRGSSTDTQYF	TGTGCCAGCAGCCCCAGGGGCAGTAGCACAGATACGCAGTATTTT	TRBV28	TRBJ2-3	NA	NA
CASSQAGAGYTF	TGTGCCAGCAGCCAAGCAGGGGCAGGCTACACCTTC	TRBV4-2	TRBJ1-2	NA	NA
CASSEGSTYEQYF	TGTGCCAGCAGTGAGGGCAGTACCTACGAGCAGTACTTC	TRBV2	TRBJ2-7	NA	NA
CASSPPQYSSGNTIYF	TGTGCCAGCAGCCCCCCACAGTATAGCTCTGGAAACACCATATATTTT	TRBV7-9	TRBJ1-3	NA	NA
CASSYGSNQPQHF	TGTGCCAGCAGTTACGGGAGCAATCAGCCCCAGCATTTT	TRBV6-5	TRBJ1-5	NA	NA
CASSDWGQGMDEQYF	TGTGCCAGCAGTGATTGGGGACAGGGGATGGACGAGCAGTACTTC	TRBV25-1	TRBJ2-7	TRBD1	NA
CASSISGGPETQYF	TGTGCCAGCAGTATAAGCGGGGGGCCCGAGACCCAGTACTTC	TRBV2	TRBJ2-5	TRBD2	NA
CASSPRERGESGKNIQYF	TGTGCCAGCAGCCCCCGGGAGCGGGGGGAATCGGGCAAAAACATTCAGTACTTC	TRBV5-6	TRBJ2-4	TRBD2	NA
CASSFSPGTGIEETQYF	TGTGCCAGCAGTTTCTCCCCCGGGACAGGGATAGAAGAGACCCAGTACTTC	TRBV28	TRBJ2-5	TRBD1	NA
CASSPPGGTYEQYF	TGTGCCAGCAGCCCCCCAGGGGGGACCTACGAGCAGTACTTC	TRBV4-2	TRBJ2-7	NA	NA
CASSRRVSYEQYF	TGTGCCAGCAGCCGGCGCGTTTCCTACGAGCAGTACTTC	TRBV28	TRBJ2-7	NA	once
CASSSPAGNEQFF	TGTGCCAGCAGCTCCCCAGCGGGCAATGAGCAGTTCTTC	TRBV28	TRBJ2-1	NA	NA
CASIRGDPSSNTEAFF	TGTGCCAGCATAAGGGGCGATCCTTCTTCGAACACTGAAGCTTTCTTT	TRBV27	TRBJ1-1	NA	NA
CAWSVVWEGHTGELFF	TGTGCCTGGAGTGTAGTATGGGAGGGTCACACCGGGGAGCTGTTTTTT	TRBV30	TRBJ2-2	TRBD2	NA
CASTGLAGYNEQFF	TGTGCCAGTACTGGACTAGCGGGCTACAATGAGCAGTTCTTC	TRBV19	TRBJ2-1	TRBD2	NA
CASSLVGTSPGVQYF	TGTGCCAGCAGTTTAGTCGGGACGTCGCCTGGCGTTCAGTACTTC	TRBV27	TRBJ2-4	NA	NA
CASSFAPQGMGEKLFF	TGTGCCAGCAGTTTTGCCCCACAGGGGATGGGTGAAAAACTGTTTTTT	TRBV28	TRBJ1-4	TRBD1	once
CASSQRDRAETQYF	TGTGCCAGCAGCCAGAGGGACAGGGCAGAGACCCAGTACTTC	TRBV7-9	TRBJ2-5	TRBD1	NA
CSVLGQGLSTIYF	TGCAGCGTTCTTGGACAGGGACTGAGCACCATATATTTT	TRBV29-1	TRBJ1-3	TRBD1	NA
CASSFTGTEQYF	TGTGCCAGCAGTTTTACAGGTACCGAGCAGTACTTC	TRBV27	TRBJ2-7	NA	NA
CASSQESSYEQYF	TGTGCCAGTAGTCAGGAGAGCTCCTACGAGCAGTACTTC	TRBV19	TRBJ2-7	NA	NA
CASSYGTGLTYEQFF	TGTGCCAGCAGTTACGGGACAGGGCTCACCTATGAGCAGTTCTTC	TRBV6-5	TRBJ2-1	TRBD1	NA
CASSSPGRQETQYF	TGTGCCAGCAGCTCCCCTGGTAGACAAGAGACCCAGTACTTC	TRBV11-2	TRBJ2-5	NA	NA
CASSFLAKDNNEQFF	TGTGCCAGCAGCTTCCTGGCGAAGGACAACAATGAGCAGTTCTTC	TRBV5-6	TRBJ2-1	NA	NA
CASSLARGGQDSSYEQYF	TGTGCCAGCAGCTTAGCGAGGGGGGGACAGGACAGCTCCTACGAGCAGTACTTC	TRBV7-6	TRBJ2-7	NA	NA
CASSLSGLYGYTF	TGTGCCAGCAGTTTATCGGGGTTGTATGGCTACACCTTC	TRBV27	TRBJ1-2	NA	NA
CASSEIPASVNVLTF	TGTGCCAGTAGTGAAATACCGGCCTCCGTCAACGTCCTGACTTTC	TRBV19	TRBJ2-6	NA	NA
CAISESVIPQGTEAFF	TGTGCCATCAGTGAGTCGGTAATCCCCCAAGGCACTGAAGCTTTCTTT	TRBV10-3	TRBJ1-1	NA	NA
CASSPIGRTGEGELFF	TGTGCCAGCAGCCCCATAGGCCGGACAGGAGAAGGGGAGCTGTTTTTT	TRBV11-2	TRBJ2-2	TRBD1	NA
CASSRTGDALGPEQYF	TGTGCCAGTAGTAGGACAGGGGACGCGTTAGGCCCCGAGCAGTACTTC	TRBV19	TRBJ2-7	TRBD1	NA
CASSFDRVGGYTF	TGTGCCAGCAGTTTCGACAGGGTAGGTGGCTACACCTTC	TRBV28	TRBJ1-2	TRBD1	once
CASSLSGGTEAFF	TGTGCCAGCAGTCTAAGCGGGGGCACTGAAGCTTTCTTT	TRBV28	TRBJ1-1	NA	NA
CASSTAPGLSYEQYF	TGTGCCAGCAGTACCGCACCGGGACTGAGCTACGAGCAGTACTTC	TRBV28	TRBJ2-7	NA	NA
CASSVDLRDTQYF	TGTGCCAGCAGCGTAGATCTAAGAGATACGCAGTATTTT	TRBV9	TRBJ2-3	NA	once
CATDHSPLHF	TGTGCCACCGACCATTCACCCCTCCACTTT	TRBV27	TRBJ1-6	NA	NA
CASSRSFTDTQYF	TGTGCCAGCAGCCGGTCCTTCACAGATACGCAGTATTTT	TRBV4-2	TRBJ2-3	NA	NA
CSALAEPTGELFF	TGCAGCGCACTAGCGGAGCCCACCGGGGAGCTGTTTTTT	TRBV29-1	TRBJ2-2	TRBD2	once
CSVVEQGAYEQYF	TGCAGCGTTGTGGAACAGGGGGCCTACGAGCAGTACTTC	TRBV29-1	TRBJ2-7	TRBD1	NA
CASSQGGGSYNEQFF	TGCGCCAGCAGCCAAGGCGGGGGCTCCTACAATGAGCAGTTCTTC	TRBV4-3	TRBJ2-1	TRBD2	NA
CASSSSTLGNTIYF	TGTGCCAGCAGCTCCTCTACCCTTGGAAACACCATATATTTT	TRBV5-6	TRBJ1-3	NA	NA
CASSQDWQDNEKLFF	TGCGCCAGCAGCCAAGATTGGCAGGATAATGAAAAACTGTTTTTT	TRBV4-1	TRBJ1-4	NA	NA
CASAGTPNSNQPQHF	TGTGCCAGCGCCGGGACACCTAATAGCAATCAGCCCCAGCATTTT	TRBV4-2	TRBJ1-5	NA	NA
CASSQDQASNTGELFF	TGCGCCAGCAGCCAAGATCAGGCTTCGAACACCGGGGAGCTGTTTTTT	TRBV4-3	TRBJ2-2	NA	NA
CASSGAGWAGELFF	TGTGCCAGCAGCGGGGCAGGGTGGGCCGGGGAGCTGTTTTTT	TRBV25-1	TRBJ2-2	NA	NA
CASSHDPDVDSNQPQHF	TGCGCCAGCAGCCACGATCCGGATGTTGATAGCAATCAGCCCCAGCATTTT	TRBV4-1	TRBJ1-5	NA	once
CASSGYGLGNNEQFF	TGTGCCAGCAGTGGTTACGGTCTGGGGAACAATGAGCAGTTCTTC	TRBV7-9	TRBJ2-1	NA	NA
CASMGGVEGQYF	TGTGCCAGTATGGGCGGGGTGGAAGGGCAGTATTTT	TRBV19	TRBJ2-3	NA	NA
CASSLSGTVMNTEAFF	TGTGCCAGCAGTTTATCGGGGACGGTTATGAACACTGAAGCTTTCTTT	TRBV27	TRBJ1-1	NA	NA
CASSSRSSGGSTDTQYF	TGTGCCAGCAGCTCCCGGAGTAGCGGGGGTAGCACAGATACGCAGTATTTT	TRBV9	TRBJ2-3	TRBD2	NA
CASSEARGHMAEKLFF	TGTGCCAGCAGTGAAGCTCGGGGACATATGGCTGAAAAACTGTTTTTT	TRBV2	TRBJ1-4	NA	NA
CASSPGTSDEQYF	TGTGCCAGCAGTCCCGGGACTAGTGACGAGCAGTACTTC	TRBV27	TRBJ2-7	TRBD2	NA
CASSQDQGYYEQYF	TGCGCCAGCAGCCAAGACCAGGGGTACTACGAGCAGTACTTC	TRBV4-1	TRBJ2-7	NA	NA
CASSLRQGEAYGYTF	TGTGCCAGCAGCTTAAGACAGGGAGAGGCATATGGCTACACCTTC	TRBV13	TRBJ1-2	TRBD1	NA
CASSPWTGRDQPQHF	TGTGCCAGCAGCCCTTGGACAGGGAGGGATCAGCCCCAGCATTTT	TRBV6-5	TRBJ1-5	TRBD1	NA
CASSEDTGELFF	TGTGCCAGCAGTGAAGACACCGGGGAGCTGTTTTTT	TRBV25-1	TRBJ2-2	NA	NA
CASSIGTSGGGYLSYNEQFF	TGTGCCAGTAGTATAGGTACTAGCGGGGGGGGATACCTCTCCTACAATGAGCAGTTCTTC	TRBV19	TRBJ2-1	TRBD2	NA
CASSLNRNYGYTF	TGTGCCAGCAGTCTCAACCGAAACTATGGCTACACCTTC	TRBV27	TRBJ1-2	NA	NA
CASSIGISNQPQHF	TGTGCCAGTAGTATCGGGATTAGCAATCAGCCCCAGCATTTT	TRBV19	TRBJ1-5	NA	few
CASSLVIAGGPRNEQFF	TGTGCCAGCAGCTTAGTGATTGCGGGGGGGCCGAGGAATGAGCAGTTCTTC	TRBV7-9	TRBJ2-1	TRBD2	NA